This T cell receptor beta chain was found in a study of tissue T cells after allogeneic stem cell transplantation. Repertoires were generated with immunoSEQ multiplex PCR, while TCRdb's copy carries only in-frame clones and drops some. The profile shows thousands of clones, 70% of them singletons. The CDR3 is 18 amino acids. The chain joins TRBV12-2 to TRBJ1-1; the table's D gene call, TRBD1, was not cross checked with the DNA. TRBV12-2 is a documented pseudogene. Sequenced material: tissue from the right colon, taken at autopsy. The clonotype originates from a male donor aged 60 or over with lung cancer. In DNA form, the CDR3 reads TGTGCAAGTCTCACTAGGGGACAGGGAAGGGCGGCGAACACTGAAGCTTTCTTT. Translation gives CASLTRGQGRAANTEAFF.